This TCR beta chain was retrieved from a study of T cell responses to AZD1222 COVID-19 vaccine. Study-wide results and caveats: Baseline seropositivity characterized only a handful of AZD1222 recipients. The study reported that nearly half of spike-specific TCRs target unmutated variant regions.

TCRdb's table, derived via immunoSEQ multiplex PCR, lists solely in-frame clones and lacks some. The table shows around 54,000 clones, with 70% to 90% occurring only once. The V and J ends lost 4 bases and 2 bases, in that order; junction bases with no gene match: 5. CDR1 and CDR2 (germline): SGHKS, YYEKEE (reference sequence). The CDR3 length is 14 residues. About this clone itself: Its antigen remains unidentified.

This receptor was identified in an adult who received the AZD1222 COVID-19 vaccine. Source: peripheral blood, taken 28 days after the second AZD1222 dose. The gene calls are TRBV5-5 and TRBJ1-2, with TRBD1 matching over 7 bases. CDR3 loop: CASSPEGQNYGYTF. CDR3 DNA sequence: TGTGCCAGCAGCCCCGAGGGACAGAACTATGGCTACACCTTC.